This is a list of T cell receptor beta chains from one sample in a study of cytomegalovirus exposure and HLA in healthy donors. The data were produced by immunoSEQ multiplex PCR, yet TCRdb's version contains in-frame clones alone and is incomplete. The table lists 120,000 or so clones, around 80% of them singletons. Sequencing was done on a sample of PBMCs. Source of these receptors: a young man in good health and CMV-seronegative. Each CDR3 is given with its conserved first and last residue. D genes are given only for firm matches. Only part of the rows carry a size: once, few, many, or a class if the clone is expanded.

d_gene,abundance,v_gene,CDR3aa
-,-,TRBV5-8,CALRAEAFF
-,-,TRBV18,CASSPDRMNTEAFF
-,-,TRBV11-2,CASSSGTESSYEQYF
TRBD1,few,TRBV6-6,CASRGVRTGATEAFF
-,-,TRBV18,CASSPRADYYGYTF
TRBD2,once,TRBV7-9,CASSSRTSGGVGQFF
-,-,TRBV9,CASSVGTALYEQYF
-,-,TRBV7-2,CASSSLVFPIYF
TRBD1,-,TRBV19,CASSPGQGQETQYF
TRBD1,once,TRBV11-2,CASSLETGVPYEQYF
TRBD1,-,TRBV6-5,CASSMDRGNGEQFF
TRBD1,-,TRBV6-5,CASSPQGAGSYEQYF
-,-,TRBV18,CASRSGRETQYF
-,-,TRBV2,CASRGRGYLQYF
-,-,TRBV2,CASSHPGQETQYF
-,-,TRBV11-2,CASSAIASDGTRSSYEQYF
-,-,TRBV7-8,CASSFRVTKHQPQHF
-,-,TRBV6-1,CASFGPPGYEQYF
-,-,TRBV5-4,CASSQSGIMNTEAFF
-,-,TRBV5-6,CASSLTRGSKNTEAFF
TRBD2,-,TRBV5-8,CASSLAMGLAGEIRYF
TRBD1,-,TRBV7-2,CASSSTGALRGYTF
-,-,TRBV7-2,CASSLVGNSPLHF
TRBD2,-,TRBV28,CASSLHPREVPYEQYF
TRBD1,-,TRBV5-6,CASSTRGQGLRGNQPQHF
-,-,TRBV27,CASSLSRGTEAFF
-,-,TRBV7-9,CASSPWRREGEKLFF
-,few,TRBV6-1,CASSAQTQGSGSPLHF
TRBD2,-,TRBV7-2,CASSLGLVIYEQYF
TRBD2,-,TRBV11-2,CASSLESSGVPTDTQYF
TRBD2,-,TRBV5-1,CASSLSAPGRGGRDPQYF
-,-,TRBV28,CASSLGGNNQPQHF
-,-,TRBV4-1,CASSRPRNGVPTGELFF
TRBD1,-,TRBV7-2,CASSSGQGRSGANVLTF
TRBD1,-,TRBV27,CARPTKTGPNSPLHF
-,-,TRBV5-1,CASSFGGGPLF
TRBD1,-,TRBV7-9,CASSLPGQVSSGANVLTF